A single T cell receptor beta chain is shown here with its context. Its specificity is not known. The CDR3 runs to 16 residues. The germline gives CDR1 SEHNR, CDR2 FQNEAQ (reference sequence). The V and J ends lost 1 base and 0 bases respectively, with 11 bases between them. The entry originates in a study of OX40 agonist ivuxolimab in advanced cancers. Study information: Enrollees could have had prior anti-PD-1, anti-PD-L1 or anti-CTLA-4 therapy, which 35% to 40% had received. Study results and caveats: On average, CD8+ T cells had more expanded clones than CD4+. The study observed clonal expansion of CD4+ and CD8+ blood T cells by week 6 at 0.1 to 3.0 mg/kg.

The repertoire was sequenced with immunoSEQ multiplex PCR; TCRdb's copy has only in-frame clones and lacks some. The sample includes tens of thousands of clones, roughly 81% of them seen just once. The clonotype comes from an adult with an advanced solid tumor such as melanoma, head and neck, liver or kidney cancer. The chain employs TRBV7-9 and TRBJ2-3; D uncertain. This specimen was CD4+ or CD8+ T cells sorted from blood, taken in a trial of the OX40 agonist ivuxolimab. The CDR3 nucleotides are TGTGCCAGCAGCTTAGGAGCCTTTGTTAGCACAGATACGCAGTATTTT. Translation: CASSLGAFVSTDTQYF.